The 13 T cell receptor beta chains in this list originate from one sample, sequenced in a study of CD8+ T cells in alopecia areata. As the sequencing template, cDNA was produced by extracting RNA and reverse transcribing it. TCRdb's copy holds only in-frame clones and misses some; the assay was immunoSEQ multiplex PCR. Observed are around 100,000 clones, no singletons, with the top ten taking about 18%. The source material was lesional skin. These receptor sequences come from a C3H/HeJ mouse with alopecia areata. For this mouse line, the MHC haplotype is H2-k.

This clone turned up a few times. There is a difference at residue 12 between the TCRdb protein and the DNA translation, so the protein given here was translated from the DNA. The genes and germline here are from mouse. Sequencing ends 3 residues short of the CDR3 end; the germline J gene provides the rest. The chain joins TRBV16 to TRBJ1-3; 9 bases fit TRBD1. V lost 5 bases, J lost 0 bases, and 2 bases stayed unmatched. CDR1 SGHSA and CDR2 FRNQAP come from the germline V gene. The length of the CDR3 is 15 residues. Partial CDR3 DNA: TGTGCAAGCAGCGGGGACAGGGATTCTGGAAATACG. Its protein product is CASSGDRDSGNT. The full-length CDR3 reads as CASSGDRDSGNTLYF.

With regard to this clone: The genes are named according to mouse. The sequence runs out 4 residues before the end of the CDR3; the remainder is reconstructed from the germline J gene. The chain has TRBV19 and TRBJ1-1, with 8 nucleotides matching TRBD1. The CDR3 sequence is 12 residues long. Germline-derived CDR1 and CDR2 are FNHDT and SITEND (reference sequence). V lost 7 bases and J lost 1; bases outside the gene matches: 0. CDR3 amino acids: CASGTGNTEVFF. The sequenced CDR3 bases are TGTGCCAGCGGGACAGGGAACACA.

Regarding this clone: Gene names are the mouse ones. The read falls 4 residues short of the CDR3 end, and the missing part is taken from the germline J gene. The rearrangement links TRBV19 to TRBJ2-3, with TRBD2 matching over 10 bases. The CDR3 has 16 amino acids. V was clipped by 2 bases and J by 1 base; unmatched bases: 4. Germline V CDR1 and CDR2: FNHDT, SITEND (reference sequence). The CDR3 DNA, read in part, is TGTGCCAGCAGTATTGGGGACTGGGGTGGTGCAGAA. The encoded protein is CASSIGDWGGAE. The CDR3, in full, reads CASSIGDWGGAETLYF. The full variable domain, its missing parts supplied by reference TRBV19 and TRBJ2-3, is GGIITQTPKFLIGQEGQKLTLKCQQNFNHDTMYWYRQDSGKGLRLIYYSITENDLQKGDLSEGYDASREKKSSFSLTVTSAQKNEMAVFLCASSIGDWGGAETLYFGSGTRLTVL.

Details on this clone: The genes are named according to mouse. The CDR3 extends 4 residues past the end of the read, so its final part is completed from the germline J gene. J is TRBJ2-3 and V is TRBV13-1, with TRBD2 as a possible D gene (6 bases). V was pared by 2 bases and J by 3 bases, with 10 bases between. In germline, CDR1 is NSHNY, CDR2 SYGAGN. This CDR3 spans 14 amino acids. CDR3 DNA, as far as it was read: TGTGCCAGCAGTGAAAACTGGGAGGCAGAA. It encodes CASSENWEAE. The CDR3 as a whole reads CASSENWEAETLYF.

A word on this clone: Gene names follow the mouse nomenclature. The sequenced fragment ends 4 residues before the CDR3 boundary, so the rest is inferred from the germline J gene. The rearrangement uses TRBV13-3 and TRBJ2-3; 8 nucleotides agree with TRBD1. Germline V gives CDR1 NNHDY, CDR2 SYVADS. The ends lost 2 bases at V and 3 bases at J; junction bases unmatched: 5. This CDR3 region has 15 residues. CDR3 sequence reads: CASSDRGQRAETLYF. The DNA read from the CDR3 is TGTGCCAGCAGTGACAGGGGGCAGAGGGCAGAA.

For this clone: Mouse names are used for the genes. The CDR3 is cut off 4 residues early in the read; its end comes from the germline J gene. The chain recombines TRBV19 with TRBJ2-1, with 9 bases fitting TRBD2. The CDR3 runs 13 residues. Trimming cost V 5 bases and J 6 bases; bases outside gene matches: 3. Germline CDR1 FNHDT, CDR2 SITEND (reference sequence). CDR3 DNA (partial): TGTGCCAGCAGCCCACTGGGGGGTGCT. Its translation is CASSPLGGA. In full, the CDR3 is CASSPLGGAEQFF.

This clone has more than one count but fewer than ten. All gene names here are mouse names. The CDR3 is cut off 4 residues early in the read; its end comes from the germline J gene. The chain uses TRBV13-3 and TRBJ2-5; 10 bases match TRBD2. Germline CDR1 is NNHDY and CDR2 is SYVADS. The CDR3 extends over 16 amino acids. The CDR3 here is CASSVPAGGARDTQYF. The part of the CDR3 DNA that was read is TGTGCCAGCAGTGTCCCGGCTGGGGGGGCAAGGGAC.

On this clone: The genes and germline here are from mouse. The CDR3 extends 4 residues past the end of the read, so its final part is completed from the germline J gene. The chain joins TRBV13-3 to TRBJ2-2; 12 positions match TRBD2. Looked up from germline, CDR1 is NNHDY and CDR2 is SYVADS. V lost 5 bases, J lost 2 bases, and 7 bases stayed unmatched. The CDR3 length is 17 residues. The part of the CDR3 DNA that was read is TGTGCCAGCAGCCCCCGGACTGGGGGGGGGAACACCGGG. Translated: CASSPRTGGGNTG. The entire CDR3 reads CASSPRTGGGNTGQLYF. Full variable domain (rest looked up from reference TRBV13-3 and TRBJ2-2): EAAVTQSPRSKVAVTGGKVTLSCHQTNNHDYMYWYRQDTGHGLRLIHYSYVADSTEKGDIPDGYKASRPSQENFSLILELASLSQTAVYFCASSPRTGGGNTGQLYFGEGSKLTVL.

This clone was seen at least ten times. At residue 10, TCRdb's protein is not the same as the translated DNA, so the protein here was read from the DNA. Each gene name is a mouse one. The missing CDR3 end, 3 residues past where the read stops, is filled in from the germline J gene. V usage is TRBV13-3 and J usage is TRBJ1-6, with a possible D match to TRBD1 (5 bases). TRBJ1-6 is treated as an ORF (open reading frame) with a function not yet certain. There are 13 residues in the CDR3. V lost 3 bases to trimming and J lost 8 bases, with 9 bases between them. Germline V lookup: CDR1 NNHDY, CDR2 SYVADS. The CDR3 loop is CASSGTPHSPLYF. CDR3 bases read: TGTGCCAGCAGTGGGACACCTCATTCGCCC.

This clone was counted between two and nine times. The gene names here belong to mouse. The read comes to an end 4 residues before the CDR3 does, leaving the germline J gene to fill in the end. This same CDR3 is encoded by further DNA sequences in the sample. This chain joins TRBV1 and TRBJ1-1; the match to TRBD1 covers 9 bases. Germline V CDR1 and CDR2: NSQYPW, LRSPGD (reference sequence). The length of the CDR3 is 17 residues. V trimming: 0 bases; J trimming: 4 bases; junction bases outside the gene matches: 9. CDR3 sequence reads: CTCSADLDRGRGTEVFF. CDR3 DNA, as far as it was read: TGCACCTGCAGTGCAGATCTGGACAGGGGAAGGGGCACA.

This clone occurred many times. Mouse gene names and germline throughout. The DNA read from the CDR3 is TGTGCCAGCAGTGAAGGGGGGGGCGCGGGCCAAGAC. Translating gives CASSEGGGAGQD. From start to end, the CDR3 is CASSEGGGAGQDTQYF. The chain recombines TRBV13-3 with TRBJ2-5, with TRBD2 identical over 8 bases. The observed sequence ends 4 residues before the CDR3 terminus, with the missing tail filled in from the germline J gene. The ends lost 2 bases at V and 2 bases at J; junction bases unmatched: 7. Germline lookup yields CDR1 NNHDY and CDR2 SYVADS. The length of the CDR3 is 16 residues.

In the case of this clone: Germline and genes: mouse. Read coverage stops 4 residues before the CDR3 terminus; the germline J gene supplies the remainder. The gene calls are TRBV1 and TRBJ2-3, with a tentative D call TRBD2 (6 bases). Germline CDR1 is NSQYPW and CDR2 is LRSPGD (reference sequence). The CDR3 consists of 16 residues. Trimming shortened V by 0 bases and J by 1 base, and 11 bases separated the two germline ends. The CDR3 reads CTCSADFLGGAETLYF. The DNA read from the CDR3 is TGCACCTGCAGTGCAGATTTTTTGGGGGGTGCAGAA.

Worth noting for this clone: At residue 12, the TCRdb amino acid sequence and the translated nucleotide sequence differ, so the protein here is the DNA translation. Genes and germline are mouse. The read terminates 3 residues before the CDR3 end, so the remaining end is supplied by the germline J gene. The chain has TRBV1 and TRBJ1-6, with a weak D call TRBD1 (5 bases). TRBJ1-6 is identified as an open reading frame with a role that is uncertain. The CDR3 extends over 15 amino acids. CDR1 and CDR2 from the germline V gene are NSQYPW and LRSPGD (reference sequence). V lost 3 bases, J lost 2 bases, and 8 bases lay in between. This chain's CDR3 is CTCSAGGTYNSPLYF. CDR3 bases read: TGCACCTGCAGTGCTGGGGGGACCTATAATTCGCCC.